This T cell receptor (beta chain) came from a study of graft-versus-host responses after intestinal transplantation. Study-wide points: Early after transplant, HvG clones declined as circulating GvH clones peaked.

Comment on this clone: Its matching antigen is unknown.

Repertoires were generated with immunoSEQ multiplex PCR, while TCRdb's copy carries only in-frame clones and drops some. The table has over 45,000 clones, roughly 90% seen once. The CDR3 is 16 residues long. The V gene's germline CDR1 is SEHNR and CDR2 FQNEAQ (reference sequence). V was clipped by 5 bases and J by 5 bases, with 20 bases between them. The sample consisted of PBMCs, taken 26 days after transplant. The chain recombines TRBV7-9 with TRBJ2-3; the D is unclear. This clonotype was obtained from a human patient who received an intestinal transplant, so some T cells may come from the graft donor. CDR3 region: CASSPAWATTKDTQYF. For the CDR3, the DNA is TGTGCCAGCAGCCCCGCTTGGGCCACCACAAAAGATACGCAGTATTTT. Full variable domain (remainder filled in from reference TRBV7-9 and TRBJ2-3): DTGVSQNPRHKITKRGQNVTFRCDPISEHNRLYWYRQTLGQGPEFLTYFQNEAQLEKSRLLSDRFSAERPKGSFSTLEIQRTEQGDSAMYLCASSPAWATTKDTQYFGPGTRLTVL.